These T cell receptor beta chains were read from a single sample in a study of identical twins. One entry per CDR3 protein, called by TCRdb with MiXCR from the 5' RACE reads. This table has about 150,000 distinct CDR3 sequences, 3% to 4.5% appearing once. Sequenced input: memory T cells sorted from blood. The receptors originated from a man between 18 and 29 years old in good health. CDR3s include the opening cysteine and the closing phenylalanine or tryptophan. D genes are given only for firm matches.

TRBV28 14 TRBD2 CASSLRGGPETQYF
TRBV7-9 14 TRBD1 CASSLGTGHTEAFF
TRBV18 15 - CASSNSVGMRDEQFF
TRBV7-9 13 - CASLPPGAETQYF
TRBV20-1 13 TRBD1 CSAAATGGYGYTF
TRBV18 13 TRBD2 CASSGGGTYEQYF
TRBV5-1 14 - CASSITGTGNTIYF
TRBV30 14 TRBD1 CAWSPIGTGSRQFF
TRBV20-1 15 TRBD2 CSAKRLAGNQETQYF
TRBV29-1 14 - CSVYRETSTDTQYF
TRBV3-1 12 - CASSPVAGTQYF
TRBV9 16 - CASSPHLTGNTGELFF
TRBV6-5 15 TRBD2 CASRDSGGSYNEQFF
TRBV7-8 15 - CASSLDGDRGNTIYF